These T cell receptor beta chains were read from a single sample in a study of blood T cell repertoires in COVID-19. Only in-frame clones appear in the TCRdb table, and some are missing; sequencing was by immunoSEQ multiplex PCR. The data contain about 130,000 clones, about 93% of them singletons. The sequencing sample was made of peripheral blood. These receptor sequences come from a man in his fifties with COVID-19, enrolled during active disease. CDR3s include the opening cysteine and the closing phenylalanine or tryptophan. Each record gives: clone size, D gene, CDR3 length, J gene, V gene, CDR3 protein, CDR3 DNA. D genes are given only for firm matches. For some rows the clone size is stated as once, few or many, or as a class when expanded; others skip it.

clone size: NA
D gene: TRBD1
CDR3 length: 16
J gene: TRBJ1-2
V gene: TRBV10-2
CDR3 protein: CASSETEPGQVGGYTF
CDR3 DNA: TGCGCCAGCAGTGAGACGGAACCGGGACAGGTGGGAGGCTACACCTTC

clone size: NA
D gene: NA
CDR3 length: 11
J gene: TRBJ2-5
V gene: TRBV7-9
CDR3 protein: CASSSGETQYF
CDR3 DNA: TGTGCCAGCAGCTCAGGGGAGACCCAGTACTTC

clone size: NA
D gene: NA
CDR3 length: 11
J gene: TRBJ1-1
V gene: TRBV20-1
CDR3 protein: CSDLRDTEAFF
CDR3 DNA: TGCAGTGATCTCCGGGACACTGAAGCTTTCTTT

clone size: NA
D gene: TRBD1
CDR3 length: 14
J gene: TRBJ2-2
V gene: TRBV14
CDR3 protein: CASSQTGSPGELFF
CDR3 DNA: TGTGCCAGCAGCCAGACAGGGTCCCCCGGGGAGCTGTTTTTT

clone size: NA
D gene: NA
CDR3 length: 14
J gene: TRBJ1-1
V gene: TRBV6-2/TRBV6-3
CDR3 protein: CASSYSRGQTEAFF
CDR3 DNA: TGTGCCAGCAGTTACTCGAGGGGACAAACTGAAGCTTTCTTT

clone size: NA
D gene: TRBD2
CDR3 length: 16
J gene: TRBJ2-1
V gene: TRBV28
CDR3 protein: CASTSGGTSGISEQFF
CDR3 DNA: TGTGCCAGCACGAGCGGGGGGACTAGCGGGATTAGTGAGCAGTTCTTC

clone size: NA
D gene: TRBD1
CDR3 length: 13
J gene: TRBJ2-3
V gene: TRBV6-5
CDR3 protein: CASSRTGFDTQYF
CDR3 DNA: TGTGCCAGCAGCCGGACAGGGTTTGATACGCAGTATTTT

clone size: once
D gene: TRBD1
CDR3 length: 19
J gene: TRBJ2-3
V gene: TRBV6-4
CDR3 protein: CASSSKKNQGQGEEDTQYF
CDR3 DNA: TGTGCCAGCAGCAGCAAAAAAAATCAGGGACAGGGGGAAGAGGATACGCAGTATTTT

clone size: NA
D gene: NA
CDR3 length: 12
J gene: TRBJ2-3
V gene: TRBV3-1/TRBV3-2
CDR3 protein: CANCPISDTQYF
CDR3 DNA: TGTGCCAATTGCCCTATATCAGATACGCAGTATTTT

clone size: NA
D gene: NA
CDR3 length: 13
J gene: TRBJ1-1
V gene: TRBV4-1
CDR3 protein: CASSQGQNTEAFF
CDR3 DNA: TGCGCCAGCAGCCAAGGACAGAACACTGAAGCTTTCTTT

clone size: NA
D gene: NA
CDR3 length: 14
J gene: TRBJ2-5
V gene: TRBV10-1
CDR3 protein: CASSESGRKETQYF
CDR3 DNA: TGCGCCAGCAGTGAGTCCGGTAGAAAAGAGACCCAGTACTTC

clone size: once
D gene: TRBD1
CDR3 length: 13
J gene: TRBJ1-4
V gene: TRBV6-1
CDR3 protein: CASSDQGVLKLFF
CDR3 DNA: TGTGCCAGCAGTGATCAGGGGGTTTTGAAACTGTTTTTT

clone size: NA
D gene: TRBD1
CDR3 length: 15
J gene: TRBJ1-5
V gene: TRBV4-1
CDR3 protein: CASSYRQGMDQPQHF
CDR3 DNA: TGCGCCAGCAGCTATCGACAGGGGATGGATCAGCCCCAGCATTTT

clone size: NA
D gene: NA
CDR3 length: 12
J gene: TRBJ2-7
V gene: TRBV12-3/TRBV12-4
CDR3 protein: CASSLQGYEQYF
CDR3 DNA: TGTGCCAGCAGTTTGCAGGGTTACGAGCAGTACTTC

clone size: NA
D gene: NA
CDR3 length: 14
J gene: TRBJ2-2
V gene: TRBV7-2
CDR3 protein: CATQPGARTGELFF
CDR3 DNA: TGTGCCACCCAACCAGGGGCGAGAACCGGGGAGCTGTTTTTT

clone size: NA
D gene: NA
CDR3 length: 14
J gene: TRBJ1-4
V gene: TRBV7-9
CDR3 protein: CASSLVERNEKLFF
CDR3 DNA: TGTGCCAGCAGCTTAGTGGAGCGTAATGAAAAACTGTTTTTT

clone size: NA
D gene: TRBD1
CDR3 length: 13
J gene: TRBJ2-3
V gene: TRBV6-5
CDR3 protein: CASSTDRAGTQYF
CDR3 DNA: TGTGCCAGCAGTACGGACAGGGCTGGCACGCAGTATTTT

clone size: NA
D gene: TRBD2
CDR3 length: 17
J gene: TRBJ2-2
V gene: TRBV5-1
CDR3 protein: CASSFEGLARYTGELFF
CDR3 DNA: TGCGCCAGCAGCTTTGAGGGACTAGCGCGATACACCGGGGAGCTGTTTTTT

clone size: NA
D gene: TRBD1
CDR3 length: 15
J gene: TRBJ2-3
V gene: TRBV27
CDR3 protein: CASSSGTGVTDTQYF
CDR3 DNA: TGTGCCAGCAGTTCCGGGACAGGGGTCACAGATACGCAGTATTTT

clone size: NA
D gene: TRBD2
CDR3 length: 13
J gene: TRBJ2-3
V gene: TRBV24-1
CDR3 protein: CATSDSGGDTQYF
CDR3 DNA: TGTGCCACCAGTGACTCGGGGGGAGATACGCAGTATTTT

clone size: NA
D gene: TRBD2
CDR3 length: 17
J gene: TRBJ2-1
V gene: TRBV25-1
CDR3 protein: CASSDWSGAPSYNEQFF
CDR3 DNA: TGTGCCAGCAGTGATTGGAGCGGGGCCCCTTCCTACAATGAGCAGTTCTTC

clone size: NA
D gene: NA
CDR3 length: 11
J gene: TRBJ1-1
V gene: TRBV5-4
CDR3 protein: CASSLAGEAFF
CDR3 DNA: TGTGCCAGCAGCTTGGCCGGTGAAGCTTTCTTT

clone size: NA
D gene: NA
CDR3 length: 10
J gene: TRBJ2-1
V gene: TRBV20-1
CDR3 protein: CSAKGNEQFF
CDR3 DNA: TGCAGTGCTAAGGGGAATGAGCAGTTCTTC

clone size: NA
D gene: TRBD2
CDR3 length: 16
J gene: TRBJ2-7
V gene: TRBV27
CDR3 protein: CASSLQGSGRVHEQYF
CDR3 DNA: TGTGCCAGCAGTCTTCAAGGGAGCGGGAGGGTCCACGAGCAGTACTTC

clone size: NA
D gene: NA
CDR3 length: 13
J gene: TRBJ2-7
V gene: TRBV18
CDR3 protein: CASSPPTAGEQYF
CDR3 DNA: TGTGCCAGCTCACCACCGACAGCCGGCGAGCAGTACTTC

clone size: NA
D gene: NA
CDR3 length: 14
J gene: TRBJ2-2
V gene: TRBV19
CDR3 protein: CASSTDSVGGELFF
CDR3 DNA: TGTGCCAGTAGTACCGACAGCGTTGGCGGGGAGCTGTTTTTT

clone size: NA
D gene: TRBD1
CDR3 length: 13
J gene: TRBJ2-5
V gene: TRBV10-3
CDR3 protein: CATTGTDQETQYF
CDR3 DNA: TGTGCCACGACAGGGACCGACCAAGAGACCCAGTACTTC

clone size: NA
D gene: TRBD1
CDR3 length: 14
J gene: TRBJ2-7
V gene: TRBV2
CDR3 protein: CASRNRDRGNEQYF
CDR3 DNA: TGTGCCAGCAGAAACCGGGACAGGGGTAACGAGCAGTACTTC

clone size: NA
D gene: NA
CDR3 length: 14
J gene: TRBJ1-1
V gene: TRBV5-1
CDR3 protein: CASSSEGWNTEAFF
CDR3 DNA: TGCGCCAGCAGCTCGGAGGGGTGGAACACTGAAGCTTTCTTT

clone size: NA
D gene: TRBD1
CDR3 length: 16
J gene: TRBJ2-1
V gene: TRBV10-3
CDR3 protein: CAISARTGGAYNEQFF
CDR3 DNA: TGTGCCATCAGCGCTCGGACAGGGGGAGCCTACAATGAGCAGTTCTTC

clone size: NA
D gene: TRBD1
CDR3 length: 15
J gene: TRBJ2-1
V gene: TRBV6-5
CDR3 protein: CASRDRVRPMDEQFF
CDR3 DNA: TGTGCCAGCAGAGACAGGGTAAGGCCTATGGACGAGCAGTTCTTC

clone size: NA
D gene: NA
CDR3 length: 14
J gene: TRBJ1-3
V gene: TRBV2
CDR3 protein: CASSEITAGNTIYF
CDR3 DNA: TGTGCCAGCAGTGAAATAACAGCCGGAAACACCATATATTTT

clone size: NA
D gene: NA
CDR3 length: 14
J gene: TRBJ2-3
V gene: TRBV6-5
CDR3 protein: CASGFGDGTDTQYF
CDR3 DNA: TGTGCCAGCGGATTTGGTGACGGGACAGATACGCAGTATTTT

clone size: NA
D gene: TRBD1
CDR3 length: 14
J gene: TRBJ2-2
V gene: TRBV2
CDR3 protein: CASTGTGNTGELFF
CDR3 DNA: TGTGCCAGCACCGGGACAGGGAACACCGGGGAGCTGTTTTTT

clone size: NA
D gene: NA
CDR3 length: 12
J gene: TRBJ1-1
V gene: TRBV28
CDR3 protein: CASREGNTEAFF
CDR3 DNA: TGTGCCAGCCGGGAGGGGAACACTGAAGCTTTCTTT

clone size: once
D gene: NA
CDR3 length: 12
J gene: TRBJ1-2
V gene: TRBV10-3
CDR3 protein: CAISDRNYGYTF
CDR3 DNA: TGTGCCATCAGTGACCGGAACTATGGCTACACCTTC

clone size: NA
D gene: TRBD2
CDR3 length: 16
J gene: TRBJ2-5
V gene: TRBV28
CDR3 protein: CASSFTTSGGPETQYF
CDR3 DNA: TGTGCCAGCAGTTTTACAACTAGCGGAGGCCCAGAGACCCAGTACTTC

clone size: NA
D gene: TRBD1
CDR3 length: 16
J gene: TRBJ1-2
V gene: TRBV7-2
CDR3 protein: CASSTFRTGTEDGYTF
CDR3 DNA: TGTGCCAGCAGCACCTTCCGGACAGGGACAGAGGATGGCTACACCTTC

clone size: NA
D gene: TRBD1
CDR3 length: 17
J gene: TRBJ2-2
V gene: TRBV5-1
CDR3 protein: CASSSATGEVNTGELFF
CDR3 DNA: TGCGCCAGCAGCTCAGCGACAGGGGAAGTGAACACCGGGGAGCTGTTTTTT

clone size: NA
D gene: NA
CDR3 length: 16
J gene: TRBJ1-1
V gene: TRBV18
CDR3 protein: CASSPLQGFRDTEAFF
CDR3 DNA: TGTGCCAGCTCACCACTACAGGGTTTTCGGGACACTGAAGCTTTCTTT

clone size: NA
D gene: TRBD1
CDR3 length: 17
J gene: TRBJ1-4
V gene: TRBV5-1
CDR3 protein: CASSLAVQGVGNEKLFF
CDR3 DNA: TGCGCCAGCAGCTTGGCCGTACAGGGGGTTGGTAATGAAAAACTGTTTTTT

clone size: NA
D gene: TRBD2
CDR3 length: 15
J gene: TRBJ2-4
V gene: TRBV19
CDR3 protein: CASAIAGGAKNIQYF
CDR3 DNA: TGTGCCAGTGCTATAGCGGGAGGAGCCAAAAACATTCAGTACTTC

clone size: once
D gene: NA
CDR3 length: 14
J gene: TRBJ1-2
V gene: TRBV4-2
CDR3 protein: CASSQVEGGYGYTF
CDR3 DNA: TGTGCCAGCAGCCAAGTGGAAGGGGGCTATGGCTACACCTTC

clone size: once
D gene: NA
CDR3 length: 18
J gene: TRBJ1-4
V gene: TRBV5-4
CDR3 protein: CASSQKDSPGTSYEKLFF
CDR3 DNA: TGTGCCAGCAGCCAAAAAGACAGTCCTGGAACATCATATGAAAAACTGTTTTTT

clone size: NA
D gene: NA
CDR3 length: 13
J gene: TRBJ2-1
V gene: TRBV2
CDR3 protein: CASSQTRANEQFF
CDR3 DNA: TGTGCCAGCAGTCAAACCAGGGCCAATGAGCAGTTCTTC

clone size: NA
D gene: TRBD1
CDR3 length: 14
J gene: TRBJ1-1
V gene: TRBV2
CDR3 protein: CASTQTGVNTEAFF
CDR3 DNA: TGTGCCAGCACTCAGACAGGGGTGAACACTGAAGCTTTCTTT

clone size: NA
D gene: TRBD1
CDR3 length: 13
J gene: TRBJ1-1
V gene: TRBV11-2
CDR3 protein: CASSQQGSTEAFF
CDR3 DNA: TGTGCCAGCAGTCAACAGGGGAGTACTGAAGCTTTCTTT

clone size: NA
D gene: TRBD2
CDR3 length: 15
J gene: TRBJ2-1
V gene: TRBV6-6
CDR3 protein: CASSDTSGSSDEQFF
CDR3 DNA: TGTGCCAGCAGTGATACTAGCGGGAGCTCCGATGAGCAGTTCTTC

clone size: NA
D gene: TRBD2
CDR3 length: 15
J gene: TRBJ2-1
V gene: TRBV6-1
CDR3 protein: CASSEETSGSNEQFF
CDR3 DNA: TGTGCCAGCAGTGAAGAAACTAGCGGGAGCAATGAGCAGTTCTTC

clone size: NA
D gene: NA
CDR3 length: 13
J gene: TRBJ2-1
V gene: TRBV2
CDR3 protein: CASIPTRSNEQFF
CDR3 DNA: TGTGCCAGCATTCCGACTAGGTCCAATGAGCAGTTCTTC